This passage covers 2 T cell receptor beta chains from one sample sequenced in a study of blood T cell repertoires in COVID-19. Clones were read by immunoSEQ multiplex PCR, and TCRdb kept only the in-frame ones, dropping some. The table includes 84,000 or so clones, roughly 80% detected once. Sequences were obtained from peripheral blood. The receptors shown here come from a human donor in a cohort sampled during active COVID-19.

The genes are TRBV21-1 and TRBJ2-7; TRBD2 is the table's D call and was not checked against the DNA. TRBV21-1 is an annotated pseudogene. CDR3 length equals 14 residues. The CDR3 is CASFYRTSAGEQYF. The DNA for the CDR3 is TGTGCCAGCTTCTATCGGACTAGCGCTGGGGAGCAGTACTTC.

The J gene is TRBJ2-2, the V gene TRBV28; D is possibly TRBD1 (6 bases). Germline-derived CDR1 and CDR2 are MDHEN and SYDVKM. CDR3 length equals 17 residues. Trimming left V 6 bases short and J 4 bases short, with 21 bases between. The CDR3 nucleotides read TGTGCCAGCAGGCTTGGGTCGAGAACAGGGCTCACCGGGGAGCTGTTTTTT. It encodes CASRLGSRTGLTGELFF.